This T cell receptor beta chain stems from a study of shared clonotypes between healthy human individuals. This clone was found a few times. TCRdb's table, derived via immunoSEQ multiplex PCR, lists solely in-frame clones and lacks some. The table lists about 980,000 clones, 76% of them singletons. CDR3 length equals 15 residues. Germline V lookup: CDR1 LNHDA, CDR2 SQIVND (reference sequence). V was shortened by 6 bases and J by 0 bases, with 9 bases between the two germline ends. The sequence was collected from a man aged 18 to 35 in good health. The chain is built from TRBV19 and TRBJ1-6; D is undetermined. Sequencing used memory CD4+ T cells sorted from blood. Indicated subset: CD45RA-negative fraction. The CDR3 loop is CASRSGSSYNSPLHF. The CDR3 DNA reads as TGTGCCAGTAGGTCGGGCAGCTCCTATAATTCACCCCTCCACTTT. Complete variable domain (other parts from reference TRBV19 and TRBJ1-6): DGGITQSPKYLFRKEGQNVTLSCEQNLNHDAMYWYRQDPGQGLRLIYYSQIVNDFQKGDIAEGYSVSREKKESFPLTVTSAQKNPTAFYLCASRSGSSYNSPLHFGNGTRLTVT.